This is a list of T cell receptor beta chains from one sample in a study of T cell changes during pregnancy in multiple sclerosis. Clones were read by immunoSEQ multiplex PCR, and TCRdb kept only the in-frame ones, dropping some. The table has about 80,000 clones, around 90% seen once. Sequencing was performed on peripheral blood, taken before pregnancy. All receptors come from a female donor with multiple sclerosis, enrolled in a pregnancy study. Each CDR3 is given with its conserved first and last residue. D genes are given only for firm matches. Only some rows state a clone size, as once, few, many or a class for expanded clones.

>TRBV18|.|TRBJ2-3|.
CASSPRLESDTQYF
TGTGCCAGCTCACCGCGTCTAGAGTCAGATACGCAGTATTTT
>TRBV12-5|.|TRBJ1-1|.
CASALPLAGVEAFF
TGTGCTAGTGCTTTACCCTTGGCCGGGGTTGAAGCTTTCTTT
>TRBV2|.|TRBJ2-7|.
CASRGRLELSAYEQYF
TGTGCCAGCAGGGGTCGTTTGGAACTGAGCGCCTACGAGCAGTACTTC
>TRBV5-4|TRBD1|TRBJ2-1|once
CASSATSSGTGIYNEQFF
TGTGCCAGCAGCGCCACGAGCTCCGGGACAGGGATTTACAATGAGCAGTTCTTC
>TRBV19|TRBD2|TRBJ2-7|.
CASSIGRGSYEQYF
TGTGCCAGTAGTATCGGGAGGGGCAGCTACGAGCAGTACTTC
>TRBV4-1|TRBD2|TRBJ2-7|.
CASSPHGLAQDEQYF
TGCGCCAGCAGCCCTCACGGACTAGCTCAAGACGAGCAGTACTTC
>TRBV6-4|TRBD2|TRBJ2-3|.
CASSSLAGGSTDTQYF
TGTGCCAGCAGTTCGCTAGCGGGGGGAAGCACAGATACGCAGTATTTT
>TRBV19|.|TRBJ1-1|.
CASSPTRGGRRAFF
TGTGCCAGTTCCCCCACCAGAGGGGGTCGGCGAGCTTTCTTT
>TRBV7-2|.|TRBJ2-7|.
CASSSTGTLAYEQYF
TGTGCCAGCAGCTCAACCGGGACACTAGCCTACGAGCAGTACTTC
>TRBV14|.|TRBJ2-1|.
CASSLGEWGNEQFF
TGTGCCAGCAGCCTTGGGGAGTGGGGCAATGAGCAGTTCTTC
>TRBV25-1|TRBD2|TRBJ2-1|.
CASSELAGASYNEQFF
TGTGCCAGCAGTGAATTAGCGGGAGCCTCCTACAATGAGCAGTTCTTC
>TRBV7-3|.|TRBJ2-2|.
CASSLEQGAFGELFF
TGTGCCAGCAGCTTAGAACAGGGAGCGTTCGGGGAGCTGTTTTTT
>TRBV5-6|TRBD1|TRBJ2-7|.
CASRGQGRFSYEQYF
TGTGCCAGCAGGGGACAGGGAAGATTCTCCTACGAGCAGTACTTC
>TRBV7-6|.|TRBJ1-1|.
CASSWEPNTEAFF
TGTGCCAGCAGCTGGGAGCCGAACACTGAAGCTTTCTTT
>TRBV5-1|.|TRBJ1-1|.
CASSFGEIPIDNTEAFF
TGCGCCAGCAGCTTCGGGGAAATCCCTATCGATAACACTGAAGCTTTCTTT
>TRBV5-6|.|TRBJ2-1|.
CASTPPGGPDEQFF
TGTGCCAGCACGCCCCCGGGGGGCCCGGATGAGCAGTTCTTC
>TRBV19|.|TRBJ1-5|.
CASSITRIGNQPQHF
TGTGCCAGTAGTATAACCAGGATCGGCAATCAGCCCCAGCATTTT
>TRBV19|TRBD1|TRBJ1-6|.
CASSVNQQGHSPLHF
TGTGCCAGTAGTGTGAATCAACAGGGGCATTCACCCCTCCACTTT
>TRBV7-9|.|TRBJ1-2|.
CASSLAGTYNYGYTF
TGTGCCAGCAGCTTAGCGGGCACCTACAACTATGGCTACACCTTC
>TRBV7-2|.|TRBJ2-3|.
CASSLVPTSPDTQYF
TGTGCCAGCAGCTTAGTCCCAACTAGCCCGGATACGCAGTATTTT
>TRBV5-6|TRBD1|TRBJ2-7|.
CASSLRQGGYEQYF
TGTGCCAGCAGCTTGAGACAGGGTGGATACGAGCAGTACTTC
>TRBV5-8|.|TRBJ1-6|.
CASSGRQALSNSPLHF
TGTGCCAGCAGCGGCAGACAGGCTTTGTCTAATTCACCCCTCCACTTT
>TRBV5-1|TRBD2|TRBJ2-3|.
CASSFPSGGEAYTDTQYF
TGCGCCAGCAGCTTCCCTAGCGGGGGGGAAGCATACACAGATACGCAGTATTTT
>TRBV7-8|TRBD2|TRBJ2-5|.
CASSQSGGAGETQYF
TGTGCCAGCAGCCAAAGCGGGGGGGCGGGGGAGACCCAGTACTTC
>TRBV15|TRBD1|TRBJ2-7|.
CATSRQPGQGTYEQYF
TGTGCCACCAGCAGACAGCCGGGACAGGGGACCTACGAGCAGTACTTC
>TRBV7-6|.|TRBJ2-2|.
CASSLSGGRDGELFF
TGTGCCAGCAGCTTATCGGGGGGCCGGGACGGGGAGCTGTTTTTT
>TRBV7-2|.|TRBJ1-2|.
CASSADRSGGYTF
TGTGCCAGCAGCGCCGACAGATCAGGAGGCTACACCTTC
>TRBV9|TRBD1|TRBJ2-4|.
CASKTGRDIQYF
TGTGCCAGCAAGACAGGGCGGGACATTCAGTACTTC
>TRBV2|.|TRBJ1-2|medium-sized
CASPGGYGYTF
TGTGCCAGCCCGGGAGGGTATGGCTACACCTTC
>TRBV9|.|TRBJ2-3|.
CASSVGGGGARDTQYF
TGTGCCAGCAGCGTAGGAGGAGGGGGGGCCAGGGATACGCAGTATTTT
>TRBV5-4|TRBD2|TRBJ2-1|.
CASSHWTSGGAYNEQFF
TGTGCCAGCAGCCATTGGACTAGCGGGGGCGCATACAATGAGCAGTTCTTC
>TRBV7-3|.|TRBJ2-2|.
CASSLGDTGELFF
TGTGCCAGCAGCCTAGGGGACACCGGGGAGCTGTTTTTT
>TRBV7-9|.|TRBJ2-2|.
CASSLAGGLTGELFF
TGTGCCAGCAGCCTCGCCGGGGGGCTGACCGGGGAGCTGTTTTTT
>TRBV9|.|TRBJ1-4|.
CASSPSFFRADEKLFF
TGTGCCAGCAGCCCGTCTTTTTTCCGTGCGGATGAAAAACTGTTTTTT
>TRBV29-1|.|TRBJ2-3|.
CSVEHVGGWADTQYF
TGCAGCGTTGAGCATGTCGGAGGGTGGGCAGATACGCAGTATTTT
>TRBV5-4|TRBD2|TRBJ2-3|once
CASPSGEFDTQYF
TGTGCCAGCCCTAGCGGGGAATTTGATACGCAGTATTTT
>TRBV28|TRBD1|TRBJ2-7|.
CASSLPSDRSTYEQYF
TGTGCCAGCAGTCTCCCCTCGGACAGGAGTACCTACGAGCAGTACTTC
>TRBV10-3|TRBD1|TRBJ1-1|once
CAIQGGNTEAFF
TGTGCCATCCAGGGGGGGAACACTGAAGCTTTCTTT
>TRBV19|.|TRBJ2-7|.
CASSRHTGAYEQYF
TGTGCCAGTAGTAGACATACCGGCGCCTACGAGCAGTACTTC
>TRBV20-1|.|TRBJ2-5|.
CSARVEETQYF
TGCAGTGCTAGAGTAGAAGAGACCCAGTACTTC
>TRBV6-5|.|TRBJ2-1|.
CASTQGGGRQFF
TGTGCCAGCACTCAAGGGGGGGGGCGGCAGTTCTTC
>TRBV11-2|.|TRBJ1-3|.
CASSAAGSGNTIYF
TGTGCCAGCAGCGCGGCAGGGTCAGGAAACACCATATATTTT
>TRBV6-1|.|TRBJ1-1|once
CASSEGQDTEAFF
TGTGCCAGCAGTGAAGGGCAGGACACTGAAGCTTTCTTT
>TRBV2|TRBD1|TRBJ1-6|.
CASSELGTGGNSPLHF
TGTGCCAGCAGTGAACTAGGGACAGGGGGAAATTCACCCCTCCACTTT
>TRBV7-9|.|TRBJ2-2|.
CASSSGFLGELFF
TGTGCCAGCAGCTCGGGATTTCTCGGGGAGCTGTTTTTT
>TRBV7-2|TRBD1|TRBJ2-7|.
CASSEQGEQYF
TGTGCCAGCAGCGAACAGGGGGAGCAGTACTTC
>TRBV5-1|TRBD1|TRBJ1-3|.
CASSAGQAGNTIYF
TGCGCCAGCAGCGCGGGACAGGCTGGAAACACCATATATTTT
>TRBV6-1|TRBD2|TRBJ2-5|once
CASSVPSGGTQYF
TGTGCCAGCAGTGTGCCCAGCGGGGGGACCCAGTACTTC
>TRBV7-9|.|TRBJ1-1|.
CASSPSGGANTEAFF
TGTGCCAGCAGCCCATCGGGGGGCGCGAACACTGAAGCTTTCTTT
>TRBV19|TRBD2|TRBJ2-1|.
CASRAGGLYNEQFF
TGTGCCAGCAGAGCGGGGGGGCTTTACAATGAGCAGTTCTTC
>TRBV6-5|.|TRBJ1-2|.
CASSYTGGYGYTF
TGTGCCAGCAGTTACACCGGCGGCTATGGCTACACCTTC
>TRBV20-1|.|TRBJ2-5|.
CSAKNGQTQYF
TGCAGTGCCAAGAATGGGCAGACCCAGTACTTC
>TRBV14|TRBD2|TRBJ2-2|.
CASSQEASGGLAGELFF
TGTGCCAGCAGCCAAGAAGCCAGCGGGGGTTTGGCCGGGGAGCTGTTTTTT
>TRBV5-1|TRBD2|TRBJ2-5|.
CASSLLAGAAETQYF
TGCGCCAGCAGCTTGCTAGCGGGGGCGGCGGAGACCCAGTACTTC